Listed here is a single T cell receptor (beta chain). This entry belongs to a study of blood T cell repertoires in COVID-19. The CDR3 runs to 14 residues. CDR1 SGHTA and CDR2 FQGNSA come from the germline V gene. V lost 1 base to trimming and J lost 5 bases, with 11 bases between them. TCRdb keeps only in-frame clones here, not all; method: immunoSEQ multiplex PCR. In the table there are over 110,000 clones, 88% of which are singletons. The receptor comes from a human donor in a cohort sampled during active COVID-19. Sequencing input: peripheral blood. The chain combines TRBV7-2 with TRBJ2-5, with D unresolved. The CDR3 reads CASSLDSGLETQYF. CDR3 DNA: TGTGCCAGCAGCTTAGACTCCGGGTTGGAGACCCAGTACTTC.